The clone carrying this TCR beta chain has just a few counts. As yet, its antigen is unknown. This was the immunoSEQ version 4 assay in survey mode. The protocol was immunoSEQ multiplex PCR, while the TCRdb copy is restricted to in-frame clones and leaves out a portion. This table holds about 48,000 clones, 75% to 85% found once. Cells were stimulated with CMV-infected fibroblast lysates at roughly 10 ug/mL. Sorted nonresponding memory CD4+ T cells were CD40L-negative, CD69-negative, CD45RO-high. These data originate in a study of persistence of HIV-infected CD4 T cells. General study points: Rare CMV-responding cells carrying HIV-1 proviruses were not analyzed separately for TCR.

V was pared by 6 bases and J by 3 bases, with 17 bases between. The CDR3 spans 15 residues. Germline CDR1 SEHNR, CDR2 FQNEAQ (reference sequence). V and J are TRBV7-9 and TRBJ1-1, with D perhaps matching TRBD1 (6 bases). Sequences were derived from CD4+ T cells sorted from PBMCs after roughly 17-hour stimulation, sampled from a patient who received antiretroviral therapy. The sequence was collected from an adult man with HIV who was CMV-seropositive. In DNA form, the CDR3 reads TGTGCCAGCAGTTTTCTCCTTGACAGGTACACTGAAGCTTTCTTT. It codes for CASSFLLDRYTEAFF. Looking up the rest from reference TRBV7-9 and TRBJ1-1 gives the full variable domain: DTGVSQNPRHKITKRGQNVTFRCDPISEHNRLYWYRQTLGQGPEFLTYFQNEAQLEKSRLLSDRFSAERPKGSFSTLEIQRTEQGDSAMYLCASSFLLDRYTEAFFGQGTRLTVV.